These 5 T cell receptor beta chains were sequenced from one sample in a study of shared clonotypes between healthy human individuals. Assay: immunoSEQ multiplex PCR; the TCRdb copy retains only in-frame clones and omits some. There are 550,000 to 700,000 clones in the sample; roughly 72% occur only once, and 1.5% to 2% lies in the top ten. Sequenced input: memory CD4+ T cells sorted from blood. The subset here: CD45RA-negative fraction. The receptors here all came from a woman aged 30 to 39 in good health.

V gene TRBV7-9 combines with J gene TRBJ2-7, with TRBD2 identical over 13 bases. Germline CDR1 is SEHNR and CDR2 is FQNEAQ (reference sequence). The length of the CDR3 is 15 residues. Losses at the gene ends were 5 bases for V and 5 bases for J; bases not matched to a gene: 6. The CDR3 reads CASSQGLAGIHEQYF. In DNA, the CDR3 is TGTGCCAGCAGCCAGGGACTAGCGGGAATCCACGAGCAGTACTTC.

V usage is TRBV2 and J usage is TRBJ2-1; 9 bases are a match to TRBD2. Per germline, CDR1 SNHLY and CDR2 FYNNEI. The CDR3 has 15 residues. V lost 3 bases and J lost 2; bases outside the gene matches: 2. The CDR3 sequence is CASSESSGTYNEQFF. The CDR3 DNA is TGTGCCAGCAGTGAGTCTAGCGGGACCTACAATGAGCAGTTCTTC.

The chain recombines TRBV11-2 with TRBJ1-5; D gene ambiguous. CDR3 size: 13 residues. V shed 1 base and J shed 5 bases, with 6 bases lying between them. Germline V CDR1 and CDR2: SGHAT, FQNNGV. In DNA form, the CDR3 reads TGTGCCAGCAGCTTAGTCCCCGATCAGCCCCAGCATTTT. Its translation: CASSLVPDQPQHF.

This clone was seen many times. CDR3 DNA sequence: TGTGCCAGCAGTGTAACCTTCAATTCACCCCTCCACTTT. Protein product: CASSVTFNSPLHF. The chain combines TRBV2 with TRBJ1-6; no reliable D call. CDR1 SNHLY and CDR2 FYNNEI come from the germline V gene. The CDR3 contains 13 residues. Trimming stripped 4 bases from V and 7 bases from J, with 8 bases between.

This clone was seen a handful of times. Here the CDR3 DNA reads TGCGCCAGCAGCTTGGGCCCCGACAGGCACAAGTATTTT. Its protein is CASSLGPDRHKYF. This chain uses TRBV5-1 with TRBJ1-3; the D gene is possibly TRBD1 (6 bases). Germline CDR1 is SGHRS and CDR2 is YFSETQ. Trimming removed 0 bases from V and 16 bases from J, with 17 bases in between. The CDR3 loop spans 13 amino acids.